Reported below is one TCR beta chain. Libraries were prepared by immunoSEQ multiplex PCR; TCRdb keeps only in-frame clonotypes and omits some of them. The table records some 180,000 clones, roughly 90% of them present only once. The sample originates from a study of blood T cell repertoires in COVID-19. The overall study: Specimens from acute and convalescent COVID-19 originated in the United States, Italy and Spain.

The V gene's germline CDR1 is SGHVS and CDR2 FQNEAQ. Germline trimming cut 5 bases from V and 2 bases from J; bases unmatched to any gene: 3. CDR3 length: 15 amino acids. Sequencing was done on a sample of peripheral blood. The rearrangement uses TRBV7-8 and TRBJ1-5; 10 nucleotides line up with TRBD1. This receptor was obtained from a man aged 50 to 59 with acute or convalescent COVID-19. CDR3 in amino acids: CASSRGTGGNQPQHF. The DNA of the CDR3 is TGTGCCAGCAGCAGAGGGACAGGGGGCAATCAGCCCCAGCATTTT.